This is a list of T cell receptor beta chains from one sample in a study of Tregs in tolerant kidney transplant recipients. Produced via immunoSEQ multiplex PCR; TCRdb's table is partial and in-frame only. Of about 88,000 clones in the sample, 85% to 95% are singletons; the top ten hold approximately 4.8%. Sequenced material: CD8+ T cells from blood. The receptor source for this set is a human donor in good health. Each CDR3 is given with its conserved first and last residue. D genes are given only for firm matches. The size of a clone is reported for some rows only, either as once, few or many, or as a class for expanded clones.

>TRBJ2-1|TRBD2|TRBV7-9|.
CASSSGTIISEQFF
TGTGCCAGCAGTTCCGGGACTATTATTAGTGAGCAGTTCTTC
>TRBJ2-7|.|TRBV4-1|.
CASSQVASGSYEQYF
TGCGCCAGCAGCCAAGTGGCCAGCGGATCCTACGAGCAGTACTTC
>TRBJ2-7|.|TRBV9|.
CASSVFSSNSYEQYF
TGTGCCAGCAGCGTTTTCTCCTCTAACTCCTACGAGCAGTACTTC
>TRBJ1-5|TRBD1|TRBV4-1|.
CASSQYRGSQPQHF
TGCGCCAGCAGCCAATACAGGGGAAGTCAGCCCCAGCATTTT
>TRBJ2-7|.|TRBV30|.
CAWSLEGSFSYEQYF
TGTGCCTGGAGTCTTGAGGGATCCTTCTCCTACGAGCAGTACTTC
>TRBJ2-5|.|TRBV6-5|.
CASAPYGETQYF
TGTGCCAGCGCCCCTTATGGAGAGACCCAGTACTTC
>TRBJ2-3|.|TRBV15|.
CATSRERSSTDTQYF
TGTGCCACCAGCAGAGAACGGTCTAGCACAGATACGCAGTATTTT
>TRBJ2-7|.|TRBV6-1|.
CASSKPSYEQYF
TGTGCCAGCAGTAAGCCCTCCTACGAGCAGTACTTC
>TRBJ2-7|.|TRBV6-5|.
CASRDLPGKNEQYF
TGTGCCAGCAGGGATCTCCCTGGGAAGAACGAGCAGTACTTC
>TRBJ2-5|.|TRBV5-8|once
CASRLGETQYF
TGTGCCAGCAGGTTAGGTGAGACCCAGTACTTC
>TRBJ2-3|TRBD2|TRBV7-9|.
CASSPSGGPTDTQYF
TGTGCCAGCAGCCCGAGCGGGGGACCGACAGATACGCAGTATTTT
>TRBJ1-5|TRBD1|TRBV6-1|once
CASCAPPGQGLRQPQHF
TGTGCCAGCTGTGCGCCACCGGGACAGGGGTTGCGGCAGCCCCAGCATTTT
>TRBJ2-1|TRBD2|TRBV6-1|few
CASSEEAGGHDEQFF
TGTGCCAGCAGTGAAGAGGCGGGGGGGCACGATGAGCAGTTCTTC
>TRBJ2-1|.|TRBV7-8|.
CASSLAEAYNEQFF
TGTGCCAGCAGCTTAGCGGAAGCCTACAATGAGCAGTTCTTC
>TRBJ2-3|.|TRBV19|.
CASSPRDMGSTDTQYF
TGTGCCAGTAGTCCACGGGACATGGGTAGCACAGATACGCAGTATTTT
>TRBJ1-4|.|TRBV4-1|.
CASKGTNHNEKLFF
TGCGCCAGCAAAGGCACTAATCATAATGAAAAACTGTTTTTT